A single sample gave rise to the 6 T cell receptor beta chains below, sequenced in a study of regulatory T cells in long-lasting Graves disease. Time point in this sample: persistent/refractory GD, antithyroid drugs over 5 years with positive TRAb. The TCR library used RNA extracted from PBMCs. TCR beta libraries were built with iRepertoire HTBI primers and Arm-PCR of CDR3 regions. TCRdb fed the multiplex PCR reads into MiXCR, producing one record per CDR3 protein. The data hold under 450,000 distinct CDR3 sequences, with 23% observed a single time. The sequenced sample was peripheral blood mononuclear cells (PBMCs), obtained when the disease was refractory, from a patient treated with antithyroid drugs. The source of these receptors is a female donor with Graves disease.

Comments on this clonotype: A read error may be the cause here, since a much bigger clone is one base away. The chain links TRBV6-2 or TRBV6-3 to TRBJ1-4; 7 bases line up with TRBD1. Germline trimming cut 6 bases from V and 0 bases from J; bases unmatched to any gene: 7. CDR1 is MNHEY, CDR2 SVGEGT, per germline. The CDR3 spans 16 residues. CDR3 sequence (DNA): TGTGCCAGCAGACGCGACAGGGCGACAACTAATGAAAAACTGTTTTTT. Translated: CASRRDRATTNEKLFF.

CDR3 coding DNA: TGTGCCAGCAGTGACCAGGGGGGTACCGGGGAGCTGTTTTTT. This encodes CASSDQGGTGELFF. The V gene is TRBV2, the J gene TRBJ2-2, with D possibly TRBD1 on 7 matching bases. The V end was cut by 3 bases, the J end by 5 bases, with 10 bases between. CDR1 and CDR2 (germline): SNHLY, FYNNEI. The length of the CDR3 is 14 residues.

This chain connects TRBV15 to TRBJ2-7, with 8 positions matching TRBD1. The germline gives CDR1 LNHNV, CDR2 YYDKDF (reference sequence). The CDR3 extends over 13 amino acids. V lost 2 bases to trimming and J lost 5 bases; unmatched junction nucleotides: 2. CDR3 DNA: TGTGCCACCAGCAGACAGGGGGCTCACGAGCAGTACTTC. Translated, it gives CATSRQGAHEQYF.

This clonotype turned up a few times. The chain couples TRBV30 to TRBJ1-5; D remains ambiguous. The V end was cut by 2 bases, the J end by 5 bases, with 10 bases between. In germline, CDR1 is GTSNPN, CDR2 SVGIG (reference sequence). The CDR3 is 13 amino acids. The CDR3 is CAWSLNHDQPQHF. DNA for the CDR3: TGTGCCTGGAGTCTCAATCATGATCAGCCCCAGCATTTT.

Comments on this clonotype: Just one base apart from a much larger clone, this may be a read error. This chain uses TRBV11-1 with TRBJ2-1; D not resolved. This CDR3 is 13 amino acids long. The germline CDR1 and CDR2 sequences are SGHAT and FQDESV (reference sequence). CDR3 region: CASSPLSYSEQFF. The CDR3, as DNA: TGTGCCAGCAGCCCACTCTCCTACAGTGAGCAGTTCTTC. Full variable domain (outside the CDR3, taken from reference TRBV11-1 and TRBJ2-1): EAEVAQSPRYKITEKSQAVAFWCDPISGHATLYWYRQILGQGPELLVQFQDESVVDDSQLPKDRFSAERLKGVDSTLKIQPAELGDSAMYLCASSPLSYSEQFFGPGTRLTVL.

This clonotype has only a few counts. CDR3 DNA: TGTGCCAGCAGCTTTTTCGGCGGCGATTCACCCCTCCACTTT. This gives the protein CASSFFGGDSPLHF. The rearrangement joins TRBV5-6 to TRBJ1-6; D is unclear. The CDR3 spans 14 residues. V gave up 2 bases and J gave up 8 bases, with 11 bases separating them. In germline, CDR1 is SGHDT, CDR2 YYEEEE.